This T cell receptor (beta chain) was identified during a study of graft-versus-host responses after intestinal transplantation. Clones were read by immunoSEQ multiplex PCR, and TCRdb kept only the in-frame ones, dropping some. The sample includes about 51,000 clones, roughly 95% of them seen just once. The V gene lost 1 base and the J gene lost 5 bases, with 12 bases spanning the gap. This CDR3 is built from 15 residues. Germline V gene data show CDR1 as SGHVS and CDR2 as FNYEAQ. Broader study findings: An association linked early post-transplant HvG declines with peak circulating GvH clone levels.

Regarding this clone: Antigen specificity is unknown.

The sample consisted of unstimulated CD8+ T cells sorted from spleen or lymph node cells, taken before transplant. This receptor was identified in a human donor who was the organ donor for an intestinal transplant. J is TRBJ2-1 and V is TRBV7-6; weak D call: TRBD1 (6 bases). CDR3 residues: CASSLVTGQHNEQFF. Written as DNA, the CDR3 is TGTGCCAGCAGCTTAGTTACAGGACAGCACAATGAGCAGTTCTTC.